A single sample is the source of the 15 T cell receptor beta chains below, sequenced in a study of metastatic and nonmetastatic thyroid tumors. Via MiXCR, TCRdb re-called the PCR reads. The profile shows approximately 32,000 clones, about 15% of them singletons. Each patient came to thyroid surgery without any prior treatment (of any kind). Material for sequencing was blood. These receptor sequences come from a male donor with papillary thyroid cancer or a benign thyroid nodule (not recorded which). Some clones in this sample may be carry-over from other donors' samples.

The V call is TRBV27, the J call TRBJ2-3; 9 nucleotides line up with TRBD2. CDR3 length: 17 residues. The V segment lost 4 bases and the J segment 8 bases; nucleotides outside the gene matches: 16. The germline V gene encodes CDR1 MNHEY and CDR2 SMNVEV (reference sequence). This chain's CDR3 is CASSSAGASGTGITQYF. In DNA, the CDR3 is TGTGCCAGCAGTTCCGCGGGGGCTAGCGGGACTGGTATTACGCAGTATTTT.

This clone showed up many times. The rearrangement joins TRBV7-6 to TRBJ2-2; D perhaps matches TRBD1 (7 bases). The germline V and J ends were trimmed by 2 bases and 4 bases, with 11 bases remaining between them. The germline V gene encodes CDR1 SGHVS and CDR2 FNYEAQ. This CDR3 comprises 15 residues. This CDR3 reads CASSLRQGGTGELFF. The CDR3, as DNA: TGTGCCAGCAGCTTAAGACAGGGAGGCACCGGGGAGCTGTTTTTT.

This clone was found many times. The chain is built from TRBV27 and TRBJ2-1; D gene uncertain. CDR3 length: 19 residues. Looked up from germline, CDR1 is MNHEY and CDR2 is SMNVEV (reference sequence). V was clipped by 2 bases and J by 0 bases, with 20 bases between them. The CDR3 sequence is CASSLKWQYLLSSYNEQFF. As DNA, the CDR3 is TGTGCCAGCAGTTTAAAATGGCAGTACCTCCTTAGCTCCTACAATGAGCAGTTCTTC.

A note on this clone: One end of the junction varies from germline; a read error may be responsible. The chain combines TRBV20-1 with TRBJ2-7; TRBD1 matches at 8 bases. Germline V gene lookup returns CDR1 DFQATT and CDR2 SNEGSKA (reference sequence). CDR3 length: 16 residues. The CDR3 DNA follows: TGCAGTACTAGACCCGTTGTGACAGGGGTCTCCTACGAGCAGTACTTC. Protein: CSTRPVVTGVSYEQYF.

This clone has a count of ten or more. The V call is TRBV28, the J call TRBJ2-7; D not certain. Germline V gene lookup returns CDR1 MDHEN and CDR2 SYDVKM. CDR3 length equals 11 residues. Between the trimmed V and J ends, which lost 4 bases and 3 bases, there was a span of 4 bases. The CDR3 sequence: CASSSLYEQYF. DNA of the CDR3: TGTGCCAGCAGTTCGCTCTACGAGCAGTACTTC.

In this sample, this clone is medium-sized. The V and J genes are TRBV6-1 and TRBJ2-3, with TRBD2 matching over 11 bases. The CDR3 extends over 15 amino acids. V shed 6 bases and J 3 bases; nucleotides not matched to a gene: 5. Germline lookup yields CDR1 MNHNS and CDR2 SASEGT. The chain's CDR3 is CASRTGTSGTDTQYF. CDR3 sequence (DNA): TGTGCCAGCAGGACCGGGACTAGCGGTACAGATACGCAGTATTTT.

The chain employs TRBV27 and TRBJ1-4; TRBD1 might be the D (6 bases). Trimming pared 3 bases from V and 0 bases from J, leaving 23 bases between. The CDR3 extends over 20 amino acids. The V gene's germline CDR1 is MNHEY and CDR2 SMNVEV (reference sequence). The CDR3 DNA reads TGTGCCAGCAGTTTCAGGGGCGTGTGTGCTTCCATTCCAACTAATGAAAAACTGTTTTTT. Residues: CASSFRGVCASIPTNEKLFF.

This clone was seen many times. The gene calls are TRBV27 and TRBJ2-7; no firm D call. CDR3 length: 13 residues. CDR1 is MNHEY and CDR2 is SMNVEV in the germline V gene (reference sequence). V was cut by 5 bases and J by 3 bases, with 11 bases left in between. CDR3 sequence (DNA): TGTGCCAGCAGTCGAACAACGAACTACGAGCAGTACTTC. It specifies CASSRTTNYEQYF.

This clone occurred a few times. This CDR3 is CASSYLGQSNQPQHF. The CDR3 bases are TGTGCCAGCAGTTACTTGGGGCAGAGCAATCAGCCCCAGCATTTT. This chain connects TRBV6-2 or TRBV6-3 to TRBJ1-5, with a weak D call TRBD1 (5 bases). The CDR3 is made up of 15 amino acids. V dropped 1 base and J dropped 1 base, with 8 bases sitting between them. Germline CDR1 MNHEY, CDR2 SVGEGT.

Many counts were recorded for this clone. Different DNA sequences within this sample yield the same CDR3. The chain links TRBV7-3 to TRBJ1-1, with D perhaps matching TRBD1 (5 bases). The V end was cut by 0 bases, the J end by 7 bases, with 6 bases between. The length of the CDR3 is 12 residues. The germline CDR1 and CDR2 sequences are SGHTA and FQGTGA. CDR3 in DNA: TGTGCCAGCAGCTTAACGGGGGGTGAAGCTTTCTTT. It encodes CASSLTGGEAFF. The full variable domain, in which reference TRBV7-3 and TRBJ1-1 provide the parts outside the CDR3, is GAGVSQTPSNKVTEKGKYVELRCDPISGHTALYWYRQSLGQGPEFLIYFQGTGAADDSGLPNDRFFAVRPEGSVSTLKIQRTERGDSAVYLCASSLTGGEAFFGQGTRLTVV.

As concerns this clone: Possible read error: a much larger clone is one base away. Within the sample, other DNA sequences also encode this same CDR3. This chain uses TRBV7-2 with TRBJ2-7, with D possibly being TRBD1 (5 bases). Germline loops: CDR1 SGHTA, CDR2 FQGNSA. This CDR3 has 14 residues. CDR3 loop: CASSMQGSSYEQYF. CDR3 bases: TGCGCCAGCAGCATGCAGGGTAGCTCCTACGAGCAGTACTTC.

This clone has a count of ten or more. V usage is TRBV27 and J usage is TRBJ2-7; D is unclear. V was trimmed by 5 bases and J by 2 bases, leaving 10 bases between them. Germline V gives CDR1 MNHEY, CDR2 SMNVEV (reference sequence). The length of the CDR3 is 13 residues. CDR3 amino acids: CASSTYNAYEQYF. The CDR3 DNA is TGTGCCAGCAGTACATACAACGCCTACGAGCAGTACTTC.

In its sample, this clone was seen many times. V gene TRBV19 combines with J gene TRBJ1-5; a possible D gene is TRBD1 (6 bases). This CDR3 comprises 16 residues. CDR1 LNHDA and CDR2 SQIVND come from the germline V gene (reference sequence). V lost 1 base to trimming and J lost 4 bases, with 14 bases between them. CDR3 region: CASSIGGGTKNQPQHF. The CDR3 coding sequence is TGTGCCAGTAGTATAGGAGGGGGAACCAAGAATCAGCCCCAGCATTTT.

As regards this clone: Compared with germline, one end of the junction differs, possibly owing to a read error. V is TRBV30 and J is TRBJ1-3, with TRBD1 as a possible D gene (5 bases). Germline assignment: CDR1 GTSNPN and CDR2 SVGIG (reference sequence). This CDR3 is built from 12 residues. The CDR3 sequence is CAWSAGGSTVYF. The CDR3 DNA sequence: TGTGCCTGGAGTGCTGGGGGGAGCACCGTATATTTT.

Comments on this clone: Its ends do not fully match the called genes, so a read error is possible. The J gene is TRBJ2-7, the V gene TRBV11-2, with 11 bases that match TRBD1. Germline values: CDR1 SGHAT, CDR2 FQNNGV. This CDR3 spans 14 amino acids. DNA for the CDR3: TGTGCCAACAGCGTGGGACAGGGGGGGTACGAGCAGTACTTC. Its translation: CANSVGQGGYEQYF.